A selection of T cell receptor beta chains follows, all from one sample in a study of beta chain features in type 1 diabetes. The data were produced by immunoSEQ multiplex PCR, yet TCRdb's version contains in-frame clones alone and is incomplete. Found here are some 220,000 clones, roughly a tenth of them singletons; the top ten hold 1% to 1.5%. The material sequenced was central memory CD4+ T cells from blood. These receptors originate from a man in his late teens or twenties in good health. Each CDR3 is given with its conserved first and last residue. Fields, in order: V gene, J gene, D gene, clone size, CDR3 DNA, CDR3 protein. The D gene is left open where the match is weak. Clone size appears in some rows only: once, few, many, or a class for an expanded clone.

V: TRBV14; J: TRBJ2-6; D: NA; size: few; DNA: TGTGCCAGCAGCCATTTTTCTGGGGCCAACGTCCTGACTTTC; CDR3: CASSHFSGANVLTF
V: TRBV2; J: TRBJ2-7; D: NA; size: NA; DNA: TGTGCCAGCAGTGGGGCTTTAGTCTACGAGCAGTACTTC; CDR3: CASSGALVYEQYF
V: TRBV27; J: TRBJ2-7; D: TRBD1; size: NA; DNA: TGTGCCAGCAGTCAAATCGGACAGGGGGGCTACGAGCAGTACTTC; CDR3: CASSQIGQGGYEQYF
V: TRBV11-1; J: TRBJ2-3; D: TRBD2; size: NA; DNA: TGTGCCAGCAGCTCCCAAGCGGGACCTAGCACAGATACGCAGTATTTT; CDR3: CASSSQAGPSTDTQYF
V: TRBV28; J: TRBJ2-3; D: NA; size: NA; DNA: TGTGCCACCCTCCTGACGGGGACAGATACGCAGTATTTT; CDR3: CATLLTGTDTQYF
V: TRBV4-3; J: TRBJ1-1; D: NA; size: few; DNA: TGCGCCAGCAGCCAAGCTCCAGGGGTTAACACTGAAGCTTTCTTT; CDR3: CASSQAPGVNTEAFF
V: TRBV25-1; J: TRBJ2-3; D: TRBD2; size: few; DNA: TGTGCCAGCAGTGATGGGACTAGCGGTAGCACAGATACGCAGTATTTT; CDR3: CASSDGTSGSTDTQYF
V: TRBV10-3; J: TRBJ1-4; D: NA; size: few; DNA: TGTGCCATCAGTGAGAGCGGTGCAACTAATGAAAAACTGTTTTTT; CDR3: CAISESGATNEKLFF
V: TRBV29-1; J: TRBJ1-5; D: NA; size: few; DNA: TGCAGCGTTGAGGGGGCTAATCAGCCCCAGCATTTT; CDR3: CSVEGANQPQHF
V: TRBV11-3; J: TRBJ2-1; D: TRBD2; size: few; DNA: TGTGCCAGCAGCTTAGGAGGGAGGGCCCCTGAGCAGTTCTTC; CDR3: CASSLGGRAPEQFF
V: TRBV19; J: TRBJ2-7; D: TRBD1; size: NA; DNA: TGTGCCAGTAGATCCCAGGGGGACAGGGGCTACGAGCAGTACTTC; CDR3: CASRSQGDRGYEQYF
V: TRBV29-1; J: TRBJ2-5; D: NA; size: few; DNA: TGCAGCGTTGACTCAAGGGCCTACCAAGAGACCCAGTACTTC; CDR3: CSVDSRAYQETQYF
V: TRBV15; J: TRBJ1-4; D: NA; size: NA; DNA: TGTGCCACCAGCAGAGATCTGACGGGCAAGGGGGAAAAACTGTTTTTT; CDR3: CATSRDLTGKGEKLFF
V: TRBV7-6; J: TRBJ2-1; D: TRBD1; size: few; DNA: TGTGCCAGCAGCTTAGGGGGACAGGGAGTGAATGAGCAGTTCTTC; CDR3: CASSLGGQGVNEQFF
V: TRBV30; J: TRBJ1-2; D: NA; size: many; DNA: TGTGCCTGGAACAACAGGATGTTTAACTATGGCTACACCTTC; CDR3: CAWNNRMFNYGYTF
V: TRBV5-4; J: TRBJ2-1; D: NA; size: few; DNA: TGTGCCAGCAGCCAAATCGGTTACAATGAGCAGTTCTTC; CDR3: CASSQIGYNEQFF
V: TRBV15; J: TRBJ1-5; D: NA; size: NA; DNA: TGTGCCACCAGCAGAGACAGGACAGTTAGCAATCAGCCCCAGCATTTT; CDR3: CATSRDRTVSNQPQHF
V: TRBV2; J: TRBJ1-1; D: NA; size: NA; DNA: TGTGCCAGCGGGCCGAGAGGGCTCCCAACTGAAGCTTTCTTT; CDR3: CASGPRGLPTEAFF
V: TRBV30; J: TRBJ2-1; D: NA; size: NA; DNA: TGTGCCTGGAGTGTACAGGCCTTCGTTAAGCAGTTCTTC; CDR3: CAWSVQAFVKQFF
V: TRBV15; J: TRBJ2-7; D: TRBD2; size: few; DNA: TGTGCCACCAGTGGGGGAGGGATCGCCGAGCAGTACTTC; CDR3: CATSGGGIAEQYF
V: TRBV28; J: TRBJ1-2; D: TRBD1; size: NA; DNA: TGTGCCAGCAGTGGCAACAGGGGAAAAAGGGATGGCTACACCTTC; CDR3: CASSGNRGKRDGYTF
V: TRBV7-9; J: TRBJ1-5; D: NA; size: NA; DNA: TGTGCCAGCAGCCAACAGGGTCAGCCCCAGCATTTT; CDR3: CASSQQGQPQHF
V: TRBV7-2; J: TRBJ2-1; D: NA; size: NA; DNA: TGTGCCAGCAGCTTATATTTAGAGGTAGACGAGCAGTTCTTC; CDR3: CASSLYLEVDEQFF
V: TRBV11-3; J: TRBJ2-7; D: TRBD1; size: NA; DNA: TGTGCCAGCAGCTTAGGACCGGGACAGGGCTCCTCCAAGCAGTACTTC; CDR3: CASSLGPGQGSSKQYF
V: TRBV27; J: TRBJ1-1; D: NA; size: few; DNA: TGTGCCAGCAGTTCGGCACCGGGAGGGATGAACACTGAAGCTTTCTTT; CDR3: CASSSAPGGMNTEAFF
V: TRBV7-9; J: TRBJ2-5; D: NA; size: few; DNA: TGTGCCAGCAGACCCGGACAGTACCAAGAGACCCAGTACTTC; CDR3: CASRPGQYQETQYF
V: TRBV9; J: TRBJ2-7; D: NA; size: many; DNA: TGTGCCAGCGGGACTCTTGGCTACGAGCAGTACTTC; CDR3: CASGTLGYEQYF
V: TRBV18; J: TRBJ2-1; D: TRBD2; size: NA; DNA: TGTGCCAGCTCACCTAGAGGACTAGCGGGAGGTGAGCAGTTCTTC; CDR3: CASSPRGLAGGEQFF
V: TRBV19; J: TRBJ2-7; D: NA; size: NA; DNA: TGTGCCAGTAGTACCCTCCGTCGACAAGGGTACGAGCAGTACTTC; CDR3: CASSTLRRQGYEQYF
V: TRBV7-2; J: TRBJ2-2; D: NA; size: NA; DNA: TGTGCCAGCAGCCCCGTCGGGACTGCAAACACCGGGGAGCTGTTTTTT; CDR3: CASSPVGTANTGELFF
V: TRBV15; J: TRBJ2-1; D: NA; size: NA; DNA: TGTGCCACCGCGAGGGTAGGAGTCCTGTTCTTC; CDR3: CATARVGVLFF
V: TRBV5-6; J: TRBJ1-2; D: NA; size: few; DNA: TGTGCCAGCAGCAGTGGGACGGTCGGCTACACCTTC; CDR3: CASSSGTVGYTF